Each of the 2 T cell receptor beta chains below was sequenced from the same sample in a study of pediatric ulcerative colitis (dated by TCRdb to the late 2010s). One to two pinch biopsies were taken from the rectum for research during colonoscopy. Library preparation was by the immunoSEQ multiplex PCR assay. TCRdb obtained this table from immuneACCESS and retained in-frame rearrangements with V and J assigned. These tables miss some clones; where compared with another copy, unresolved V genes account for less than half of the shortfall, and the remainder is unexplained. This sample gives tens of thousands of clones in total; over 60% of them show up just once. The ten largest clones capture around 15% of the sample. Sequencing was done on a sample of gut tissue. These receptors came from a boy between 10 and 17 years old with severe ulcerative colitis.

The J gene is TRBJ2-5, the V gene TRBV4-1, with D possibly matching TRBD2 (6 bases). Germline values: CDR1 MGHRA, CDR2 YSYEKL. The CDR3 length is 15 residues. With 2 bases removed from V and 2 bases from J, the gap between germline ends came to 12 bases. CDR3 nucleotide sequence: TGCGCCAGCAGCCAAACTACTAGCCCACAAGAGACCCAGTACTTC. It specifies CASSQTTSPQETQYF.

CDR3: CASSSGRKNTGELFF. Here the CDR3 DNA reads TGTGCCAGCAGCTCGGGACGGAAGAACACCGGGGAGCTGTTTTTT. The chain combines TRBV5-4 with TRBJ2-2, with D possibly being TRBD1 or TRBD2 (5 bases each). Germline assignment: CDR1 SGHNT and CDR2 YYREEE (reference sequence). Trimming took off 3 bases at V and 1 base at J, with 10 bases between the two ends. CDR3 length equals 15 residues.